This T cell receptor beta chain was captured in a study of identical twins. Findings and limits, study-wide: These conclusions were based on statistical analysis (cross-sectional, not following the same donors). The models gave estimates that fell short of the out-of-frame TCR alpha sharing seen in monozygotic twins. Insertions were reduced in abundant cord blood beta clonotypes but not in memory repertoires.

The donor group consisted entirely of healthy Caucasians. A single record per CDR3 protein comes from TCRdb applying MiXCR to the 5' RACE reads. The table shows about 700,000 distinct CDR3 sequences, with over 5% occurring only once. This clonotype was counted ten times or more. What it binds is unknown. The CDR3 length is 15 residues. Trimming stripped 0 bases from V and 2 bases from J, with 8 bases between. Germline CDR1 reads MNHEY; CDR2 reads SVGAGI. V and J are TRBV6-5 and TRBJ1-3; D unresolved. The receptor comes from a man aged 18 to 29 in good health. Source material: naive T cells sorted from blood. The CDR3 loop reads CASSYSPGAGNTIYF. The CDR3, as DNA: TGTGCCAGCAGTTACTCGCCCGGGGCTGGAAACACCATATATTTT.